This TCR beta chain comes out of a study of OX40 agonist ivuxolimab in advanced cancers. As regards this clone: Its antigen is not identified.

General study findings and limits: There was clonal expansion of CD4+ and CD8+ blood T cells by week 6 at 0.1 to 3.0 mg/kg. The study did not work out the antigen specificity of the expanded peripheral T cells. Certain nonresponders additionally had low normalized T-cell clonal expansion.

Drawing of blood for sampling happened at baseline, at cycle 4 day 1, and at cycle 7 day 1. Trimming left V 3 bases short and J 8 bases short, with 17 bases between. There are 15 residues in the CDR3. Germline V gene lookup returns CDR1 MNHEY and CDR2 SMNVEV (reference sequence). The assay was immunoSEQ multiplex PCR, and TCRdb's table has in-frame clones only and misses some. The sample shows about 93,000 clones, approximately 94% of them seen only once. V and J are TRBV27 and TRBJ2-1; possibly TRBD2 for D (5 bases). Sequencing was performed on CD4+ or CD8+ T cells sorted from blood, taken in a trial of the OX40 agonist ivuxolimab. This TCR derives from an adult with an advanced solid tumor such as melanoma, head and neck, liver or kidney cancer. The CDR3: CASSFGLGSRDEQFF. The CDR3 DNA sequence: TGTGCCAGCAGTTTCGGACTGGGGTCGAGGGATGAGCAGTTCTTC.